Below, one TCR beta chain is given with its context. The record originates from a study of blood T cell repertoires in COVID-19. Study-level information: From the United States, Italy and Spain came samples of acute and convalescent COVID-19. PBMCs, B-cell-depleted T cells, or T cells were the source of the cDNA or gDNA that made up the material.

Per the original methods: Estimates of nucleated cell counts were drawn from the amplification of reference gene primers. Measured with immunoSEQ multiplex PCR; TCRdb has only the in-frame clones, and not every one. V, J and clone size derive from that table, while D and trimming were established from the DNA sequence. The sample has approximately 350,000 clones, roughly 90% seen once. Germline loops: CDR1 MDHEN, CDR2 SYDVKM. Deletions cut 9 bases from V and 3 bases from J, with 8 bases between. This CDR3 is built from 11 residues. The clonotype originates from a man aged 40-55 years with acute or convalescent COVID-19. This chain links TRBV28 with TRBJ2-5, with unresolved D. Sequencing used peripheral blood. The CDR3 loop reads CASSGEETQYF. Written as DNA, the CDR3 is TGTGCCAGTTCCGGAGAAGAGACCCAGTACTTC.